The entry that follows covers one TCR beta chain sequence. The antigen remains undetermined. The entry originates in a study of T cell clusters in autoimmune cytopenias. Germline V CDR1 and CDR2: SEHNR, FQNEAQ (reference sequence). The CDR3 has 16 residues. TRB was amplified by touch-down multiplex PCR, primer pools A and B combined. TCRdb reprocessed the multiplex PCR reads and keeps a single row for each CDR3 protein, giving no DNA. Found here are roughly 5,400 distinct CDR3 sequences; the top ten clones hold just under 5%. Study-level results: No cluster-lack signature appeared between secondary cytopenia and chronic lymphocytic leukemia patients, apparently due to lymphoma masking.

TRB amplification used 250 ng of peripheral blood genomic DNA. The chain recombines TRBV7-9 with TRBJ1-6. The material sequenced was peripheral blood. This sequence was found in a human donor with an autoimmune cytopenia or autoimmune hepatitis (not recorded which). CDR3 region: CASSLGSGFYNSPLHF. The full variable domain, its missing parts supplied by reference TRBV7-9 and TRBJ1-6, is DTGVSQNPRHKITKRGQNVTFRCDPISEHNRLYWYRQTLGQGPEFLTYFQNEAQLEKSRLLSDRFSAERPKGSFSTLEIQRTEQGDSAMYLCASSLGSGFYNSPLHFGNGTRLTVT.